What follows are 2 T cell receptor beta chains derived from one specimen sequenced in a study of beta chain features in type 1 diabetes (dated by TCRdb to between 2017 and 2018). Libraries were made using the immunoSEQ multiplex PCR assay. The entire amount of isolated RNA was reverse transcribed using the High Capacity cDNA Reverse Transcription Kit, so the sequenced TCRB transcripts were expressed ones. Held by TCRdb, this immuneACCESS table contains in-frame sequences only and omits some clones. Under half of the omission traces to an unresolved V gene where checked; the cause of the rest is unknown. For this sample the table gives 600,000 to 750,000 clones, of which 9.5% to 15% were detected only once. Jointly, the top ten make up around 0.12% of the sample. Here is what the overall study found, with its caveats: A moderate but significant shortening of TCRB CDR3 length was observed in type 1 diabetes patients in all four CD4+ subsets.

These TCRs' antigens remain unknown. Sequenced: naive CD4+ T cells from blood. Taken with the paper, the label for cell subset or site translates to: true naive CD4+ T cells. The source of these receptors is a man between 25 and 39 years old with type 1 diabetes.

Here the CDR3 reads CATQGGNGNQPQHF. CDR3 DNA: TGTGCCACTCAGGGGGGGAATGGCAATCAGCCCCAGCATTTT. The chain recombines TRBV10-3 with TRBJ1-5; 7 positions agree with TRBD1. This CDR3 comprises 14 residues. CDR1 and CDR2 (germline): ENHRY, SYGVKD. V dropped 10 bases and J dropped 2; count of bases not matched to a gene: 8.

CDR3 sequence (DNA): TGTGCCAGCTCACCGAGGTTTCGGGTCGGGAGCACTGAAGCTTTCTTT. This sequence encodes CASSPRFRVGSTEAFF. This sequence joins TRBV18 and TRBJ1-1; D unclear. This CDR3 contains 16 residues. Trimming took 3 bases from V and 4 from J, leaving 18 bases between them. Per the germline V gene, CDR1 is KGHSH and CDR2 is LQKENI.